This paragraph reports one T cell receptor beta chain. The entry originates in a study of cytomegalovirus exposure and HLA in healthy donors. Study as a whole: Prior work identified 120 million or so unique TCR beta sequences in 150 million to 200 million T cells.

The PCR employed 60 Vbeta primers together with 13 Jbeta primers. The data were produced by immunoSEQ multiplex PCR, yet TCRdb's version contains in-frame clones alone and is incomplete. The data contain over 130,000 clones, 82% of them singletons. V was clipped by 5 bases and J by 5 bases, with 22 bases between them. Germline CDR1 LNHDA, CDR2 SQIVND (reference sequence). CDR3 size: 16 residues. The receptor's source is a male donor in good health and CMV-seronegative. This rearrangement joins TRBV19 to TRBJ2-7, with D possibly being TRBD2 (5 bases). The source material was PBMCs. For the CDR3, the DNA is TGTGCCAGTAGTTTCCTACCTGGTACTGGAGGAGACGAGCAGTACTTC. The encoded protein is CASSFLPGTGGDEQYF.